This is a list of T cell receptor beta chains from one sample in a study of shared clonotypes between healthy human individuals. Clones were sequenced by immunoSEQ multiplex PCR, and TCRdb holds only the in-frame ones, with some missing. The sample comprises a few million clones, around 93% of which are singletons, and around 1.7% rests with the top ten. Sequenced material: naive CD8+ T cells from PBMCs. These receptors were taken from a man aged 18-30 years in good health. Some clones in this sample may be carry-over from other donors' samples. Both conserved end residues are part of each CDR3. The order of the fields is V gene, D gene, clone size, J gene, CDR3 DNA, CDR3 protein. The D gene is left open where the match is weak. Rows may omit the clone size; those that give it use once, few, many or a size class.

v_gene: TRBV28; d_gene: .; abundance: .; j_gene: TRBJ1-5; CDR3nt: TGTGCCAGCAGTTCCCTTCGCTTCAGCACAGGTAGCAATCAGCCCCAGCATTTT; CDR3aa: CASSSLRFSTGSNQPQHF
v_gene: TRBV5-5; d_gene: .; abundance: .; j_gene: TRBJ1-5; CDR3nt: TGTGCCAGCAGCTTCTCAGGGTATAGCAATCAGCCCCAGCATTTT; CDR3aa: CASSFSGYSNQPQHF
v_gene: TRBV7-9; d_gene: .; abundance: .; j_gene: TRBJ1-2; CDR3nt: TGTGCCAGCAGCCCGGTCCTCGGCTATGGCTACACCTTC; CDR3aa: CASSPVLGYGYTF
v_gene: TRBV7-2; d_gene: TRBD2; abundance: .; j_gene: TRBJ2-7; CDR3nt: TGTGCCAGCAGCTTAGCGGGGACTAGCGCCTCCTACGAGCAGTACTTC; CDR3aa: CASSLAGTSASYEQYF
v_gene: TRBV11-2; d_gene: .; abundance: .; j_gene: TRBJ2-5; CDR3nt: TGTGCCAGCAGCTTCTTTCCGAGGCGCAGGGGCACTCAAGAGACCCAGTACTTC; CDR3aa: CASSFFPRRRGTQETQYF
v_gene: TRBV7-9; d_gene: .; abundance: .; j_gene: TRBJ1-2; CDR3nt: TGTGCCAGCAGCTTAGGGATCGCCAGGGGCCGGGGGTATGTCTACACCTTC; CDR3aa: CASSLGIARGRGYVYTF
v_gene: TRBV28; d_gene: .; abundance: once; j_gene: TRBJ2-3; CDR3nt: TGTGCCAGCCCTGCCCCCCGGGACATTATCACAGATACGCAGTATTTT; CDR3aa: CASPAPRDIITDTQYF
v_gene: TRBV28; d_gene: .; abundance: .; j_gene: TRBJ1-1; CDR3nt: TGTGCCAGCAGTCCCGCGGGAGGGACAACTGAAGCTTTCTTT; CDR3aa: CASSPAGGTTEAFF
v_gene: TRBV7-8; d_gene: .; abundance: .; j_gene: TRBJ2-3; CDR3nt: TGTGCCAGCAGCTTAATAGGCGGCAGGATTAGCACAGATACGCAGTATTTT; CDR3aa: CASSLIGGRISTDTQYF
v_gene: TRBV6-1; d_gene: TRBD1; abundance: .; j_gene: TRBJ1-5; CDR3nt: TGTGCCGGAAGGACAGGGGGTCAGCCCCAGCATTTT; CDR3aa: CAGRTGGQPQHF
v_gene: TRBV7-3; d_gene: .; abundance: .; j_gene: TRBJ2-1; CDR3nt: TGTGCCAGCAGCCCGGCGGGGGCCCACAATGAGCAGTTCTTC; CDR3aa: CASSPAGAHNEQFF
v_gene: TRBV16; d_gene: .; abundance: .; j_gene: TRBJ1-1; CDR3nt: TGTGCCAGCAGCCAATCTCTTCAGGGCAACACTGAAGCTTTCTTT; CDR3aa: CASSQSLQGNTEAFF
v_gene: TRBV7-6; d_gene: .; abundance: .; j_gene: TRBJ2-7; CDR3nt: TGTGCCAGCAGCCCCTCACGTACAATCGGGCAGTACTTC; CDR3aa: CASSPSRTIGQYF
v_gene: TRBV27; d_gene: .; abundance: .; j_gene: TRBJ2-1; CDR3nt: TGTGCCAGCAGTTTAACCCCCCGGGGTTACAATGAGCAGTTCTTC; CDR3aa: CASSLTPRGYNEQFF
v_gene: TRBV28; d_gene: .; abundance: .; j_gene: TRBJ2-2; CDR3nt: TGTGCCAGCAGTTTATTACAAATGACAACCGGGGAGCTGTTTTTT; CDR3aa: CASSLLQMTTGELFF